The entry that follows covers one T cell receptor (beta chain) sequence. Its antigen is not known. Germline CDR1 SNHLY, CDR2 FYNNEI. This CDR3 has 14 residues. Trimming cost V 4 bases and J 5 bases, with 14 bases left between them. This specimen belongs to a study of PD-1 blockade in classical Hodgkin lymphoma. Looking at the study overall: Treatment was intravenous nivolumab, 3 mg/kg every 2 weeks, until progression. Study outcomes and limitations: Why repertoires differed is undefined; disease activity or prior therapy possibly contributed.

The protocol was immunoSEQ multiplex PCR, while the TCRdb copy is restricted to in-frame clones and leaves out a portion. The sample has about 90,000 clones, about nine tenths seen once. Time point described: cycle 4 day 1 (C4D1), after 6 weeks of nivolumab. Each of the patients experienced relapse following autologous stem cell transplantation, and their brentuximab vedotin exposure differed. The sequencing used peripheral blood mononuclear cells (PBMCs), collected before the fourth cycle of nivolumab. This rearrangement joins TRBV2 to TRBJ2-5; the D is unclear. This TCR was recovered from a human donor with classical Hodgkin lymphoma. The CDR3 DNA is TGTGCCAGCAGTGGGCTTTCGTTAATGGAGACCCAGTACTTC. Protein sequence: CASSGLSLMETQYF.